This is a list of T cell receptor beta chains from one sample in a study of blood T cell repertoires in COVID-19. The protocol was immunoSEQ multiplex PCR, while the TCRdb copy is restricted to in-frame clones and leaves out a portion. Here the sample spans 110,000 or so clones, approximately 90% being singletons. The specimen was peripheral blood. The receptors shown here come from a woman in her fifties or sixties with acute or convalescent COVID-19. CDR3s include the opening cysteine and the closing phenylalanine or tryptophan. The order of the fields is V gene, D gene, J gene, clone size, CDR3 protein, CDR3 DNA. The D gene is left open where the match is weak. Size tells how often a clone was seen (once, few, many) or the class of an expanded clone, and some rows leave it out.

v_gene: TRBV11-2; d_gene: .; j_gene: TRBJ1-1; abundance: .; CDR3aa: CASARERVTEAFF; CDR3nt: TGTGCCAGCGCGAGGGAACGAGTCACTGAAGCTTTCTTT
v_gene: TRBV7-8; d_gene: .; j_gene: TRBJ1-5; abundance: .; CDR3aa: CASSLAGRNSNQPQHF; CDR3nt: TGTGCCAGCAGCTTAGCCGGCAGGAATAGCAATCAGCCCCAGCATTTT
v_gene: TRBV19; d_gene: TRBD1; j_gene: TRBJ2-7; abundance: .; CDR3aa: CASSIGTGDEQYF; CDR3nt: TGTGCCAGTAGTATCGGGACAGGGGACGAGCAGTACTTC
v_gene: TRBV27; d_gene: .; j_gene: TRBJ2-1; abundance: .; CDR3aa: CASSLRGQSDNEQFF; CDR3nt: TGTGCCAGCAGTTTAAGAGGACAAAGCGACAATGAGCAGTTCTTC
v_gene: TRBV19; d_gene: .; j_gene: TRBJ1-2; abundance: .; CDR3aa: CASNGGDGYTF; CDR3nt: TGTGCCAGTAATGGGGGCGATGGCTACACCTTC
v_gene: TRBV14; d_gene: TRBD1; j_gene: TRBJ2-7; abundance: .; CDR3aa: CASSRRDRIYEQYF; CDR3nt: TGTGCCAGCAGCCGTCGGGACAGGATCTACGAGCAGTACTTC
v_gene: TRBV29-1; d_gene: .; j_gene: TRBJ1-2; abundance: .; CDR3aa: CSVLGGNGYTF; CDR3nt: TGCAGCGTTCTGGGAGGTAATGGCTACACCTTC
v_gene: TRBV5-1; d_gene: TRBD2; j_gene: TRBJ2-1; abundance: .; CDR3aa: CASSFVLAGLLEQFF; CDR3nt: TGCGCCAGCAGCTTCGTACTAGCGGGGTTGTTGGAGCAGTTCTTC
v_gene: TRBV7-8; d_gene: TRBD1; j_gene: TRBJ1-1; abundance: once; CDR3aa: CASSLAGQGVPEAFF; CDR3nt: TGTGCCAGCAGCTTAGCTGGACAGGGGGTTCCTGAAGCTTTCTTT
v_gene: TRBV7-3; d_gene: TRBD1; j_gene: TRBJ2-3; abundance: .; CDR3aa: CASSLTGQVDRTSTDTQYF; CDR3nt: TGTGCCAGCAGCTTAACTGGACAGGTTGATAGAACTAGCACAGATACGCAGTATTTT